A single sample is the source of the 30 T cell receptor beta chains below, sequenced in a study of breast tumors, draining lymph nodes, adjacent tissues. Axillary draining lymph nodes of breast cancer patients supplied the node samples. TCRdb re-derived calls from the multiplex PCR reads in MiXCR, one entry per CDR3 protein. The data show 150,000 to 250,000 distinct CDR3 sequences, approximately 33% seen once. Sequenced material: axillary lymph node tissue. The receptors were gathered from a female donor with breast cancer. Some clones in this sample may be carry-over from other donors' samples.

This clonotype was seen only a few times. The germline gene is not matched at one end of the junction; a read error may be the cause. J is TRBJ2-7 and V is TRBV2; D is unresolved. The CDR3 totals 13 residues. Germline V lookup: CDR1 SNHLY, CDR2 FYNNEI. The CDR3 region is CASRAVGSYGQYF. CDR3 DNA: TGTGCCAGTCGGGCAGTAGGTTCCTACGGGCAGTACTTC.

This clonotype occurred many times. J is TRBJ2-1 and V is TRBV7-2; the D gene could be TRBD1 or TRBD2 (6 bases each). The CDR3 contains 14 residues. V lost 5 bases and J 4 bases, leaving 12 bases between the germline ends. Per the germline V gene, CDR1 is SGHTA and CDR2 is FQGNSA. CDR3 coding DNA: TGTGCCAGCAGCCAAAGGGGGGAGTACAATGAGCAGTTCTTC. This sequence encodes CASSQRGEYNEQFF.

This clonotype has ten or more counts. The chain recombines TRBV20-1 with TRBJ2-7; D is unclear. Trimming shortened V by 5 bases and J by 0 bases, and 8 bases separated the two germline ends. The length of the CDR3 is 12 residues. Germline CDR1 and CDR2: DFQATT and SNEGSKA (reference sequence). This chain's CDR3 is CSAHATSYEQYF. In DNA form, the CDR3 reads TGCAGTGCTCATGCCACCTCCTACGAGCAGTACTTC.

This clonotype has at least ten counts. The V call is TRBV6-4, the J call TRBJ2-2; TRBD2 is a possible D gene (5 bases). Germline CDR1 reads MRHNA; CDR2 reads SNTAGT. V was shortened by 6 bases and J by 4 bases, with 15 bases between the two germline ends. The CDR3 spans 15 residues. The DNA of the CDR3 is TGTGCCAGCAGCGAAGTACTAGGCGGCACCGGGGAGCTGTTTTTT. It translates to CASSEVLGGTGELFF.

A note on this clonotype: In this CDR3 the conserved last residue, phenylalanine or tryptophan, is missing, so a read error is likely. The chain uses TRBV20-1 and TRBJ1-5, with 8 bases identical to TRBD1. The CDR3 consists of 13 residues. The V gene end was trimmed by 3 bases and the J gene end by 6 bases; junction bases not matched to a gene: 4. Germline CDR1 is DFQATT and CDR2 is SNEGSKA (reference sequence). The CDR3 is CSARRTGSQPQHG. The CDR3 DNA is TGCAGTGCTAGGAGGACAGGGAGTCAGCCCCAGCATGGT.

The genes are TRBV2 and TRBJ2-2; 12 bases map to TRBD2. V shed 4 bases, J shed 1 base, and the junction held 7 bases outside the gene matches. Germline values: CDR1 SNHLY, CDR2 FYNNEI. This CDR3 contains 18 residues. The CDR3 nucleotides read TGTGCCAGCAGTGCTAGCCTGACTAGCGGGGGGAACACCGGGGAGCTGTTTTTT. This codes for CASSASLTSGGNTGELFF.

The chain is built from TRBV10-3 and TRBJ2-1; 10 bases align to TRBD2. Germline values: CDR1 ENHRY, CDR2 SYGVKD. Losses at the gene ends were 10 bases for V and 8 bases for J; bases not matched to a gene: 8. This CDR3 spans 13 amino acids. The CDR3 DNA is TGTGCCAGTCAGCGGGGGGGGGGGCATGAGCAGTTCTTC. It codes for CASQRGGGHEQFF.

V and J are TRBV5-1 and TRBJ1-1; TRBD1 is a possible D gene (6 bases). The ends were cut back, 0 bases at V and 5 bases at J, with 11 bases in the middle. Germline V gene lookup returns CDR1 SGHRS and CDR2 YFSETQ. The CDR3 covers 14 residues. For the CDR3, the DNA is TGCGCCAGCAGCTTGGGACTTCAGGGGACTGAAGCTTTCTTT. Amino acid sequence: CASSLGLQGTEAFF.

In its sample, this clonotype was seen many times. V usage is TRBV6-5 and J usage is TRBJ1-4, with a tentative D call TRBD1 (6 bases). Germline V lookup: CDR1 MNHEY, CDR2 SVGAGI. V was cut by 3 bases and J by 4 bases, with 12 bases left in between. The length of the CDR3 is 15 residues. Here the CDR3 DNA reads TGTGCCAGCAGTTATCAAAACAGGGATAATGAAAAACTGTTTTTT. This sequence encodes CASSYQNRDNEKLFF.

This clonotype occurred many times. V and J are TRBV19 and TRBJ2-1, with 10 bases that match TRBD1. Unmatched junction bases numbered 7, after V lost 7 bases and J lost 4 bases. The CDR3 runs 15 residues. The germline V gene encodes CDR1 LNHDA and CDR2 SQIVND (reference sequence). CDR3 in DNA: TGTGCCAGTACAAGGGACAGGGGAGGGTACAATGAGCAGTTCTTC. This translates into CASTRDRGGYNEQFF.

This clonotype was recorded many times. This chain joins TRBV29-1 and TRBJ2-5; 9 positions agree with TRBD2. CDR1 and CDR2 (germline): SQVTM, ANQGSEA. The CDR3 contains 14 residues. V shed 4 bases and J 2 bases; nucleotides not matched to a gene: 5. The CDR3 nucleotides read TGCAGCGTTGTTCTAGCGGGGATACAAGAGACCCAGTACTTC. Protein product: CSVVLAGIQETQYF.

This clonotype was found many times. The genes are TRBV20-1 and TRBJ2-1; the match to TRBD2 covers 12 bases. V gave up 6 bases and J gave up 5 bases; unmatched junction bases: 8. Germline loops: CDR1 DFQATT, CDR2 SNEGSKA (reference sequence). The CDR3 is 15 amino acids. The CDR3 region has the DNA TGCAGTGCCACTGGGACTAGCGGGTGGGACAATGAGCAGTTCTTC. Translation gives CSATGTSGWDNEQFF.

The rearrangement joins TRBV20-1 to TRBJ1-6, with D perhaps matching TRBD1 (5 bases). CDR3 length: 16 amino acids. Trimming took off 2 bases at V and 0 bases at J, with 11 bases between the two ends. Germline V gene sequence: CDR1 DFQATT, CDR2 SNEGSKA (reference sequence). The CDR3 sequence is CSARSRGSSYNSPLHF. As DNA, the CDR3 is TGCAGTGCTAGATCGCGGGGGAGCTCCTATAATTCACCCCTCCACTTT.

On this clonotype: A much larger clone lies one base from this, so it may be a read error. The chain carries TRBV5-6 and TRBJ2-3; TRBD2 matches 15 bases. This CDR3 comprises 19 residues. The germline CDR1 and CDR2 sequences are SGHDT and YYEEEE. The CDR3 loop is CASGLPGLAGGLSTDTQYF. CDR3 DNA: TGTGCCAGCGGCTTGCCGGGACTAGCGGGAGGACTCAGCACAGATACGCAGTATTTT.

The genes are TRBV20-1 and TRBJ2-7; 10 nucleotides agree with TRBD1. CDR1 and CDR2 (germline): DFQATT, SNEGSKA (reference sequence). Losses at the gene ends were 1 base for V and 3 bases for J; bases not matched to a gene: 3. This CDR3 is built from 14 residues. In DNA, the CDR3 is TGCAGTGCTAGAGGGAGGACAGGGGGCTACGAGCAGTACTTC. This codes for CSARGRTGGYEQYF.

At least ten counts were recorded for this clonotype. The chain employs TRBV10-3 and TRBJ2-1, with D uncertain. Germline V gives CDR1 ENHRY, CDR2 SYGVKD. Trimming pared 8 bases from V and 4 bases from J, leaving 6 bases between. The CDR3 sequence is 11 residues long. The CDR3 spells CAIGLYNEQFF. DNA of the CDR3: TGTGCCATCGGGCTGTACAATGAGCAGTTCTTC.

This clonotype occurred many times. The CDR3 bases are TGTGCCAGCAGCCAAGATAGGGCGGCAGCTTGGGGAGAGACCCAGTACTTC. Translating it yields CASSQDRAAAWGETQYF. The chain couples TRBV3-1 to TRBJ2-5; D remains unclear. Trimming pared 0 bases from V and 4 bases from J, leaving 18 bases between. The CDR3 sequence is 17 residues long. CDR1 LGHDT and CDR2 YNNKEL come from the germline V gene (reference sequence).

This clonotype has ten or more counts. The chain combines TRBV6-6 with TRBJ2-7; 16 bases fit TRBD2. V lost 7 bases, J lost 0 bases, and 3 bases stayed unmatched. This CDR3 comprises 16 residues. CDR1 and CDR2 (germline): MNHNY, SVGAGI (reference sequence). CDR3 residues: CASKGLAGGSSYEQYF. The DNA of the CDR3 is TGTGCCAGCAAGGGACTAGCGGGGGGGAGCTCCTACGAGCAGTACTTC.

In its sample, this clonotype was seen many times. The chain is built from TRBV7-9 and TRBJ2-1; unclear D gene. V lost 3 bases to trimming and J lost 6 bases, with 9 bases between them. Looked up from germline, CDR1 is SEHNR and CDR2 is FQNEAQ (reference sequence). There are 13 residues in the CDR3. The CDR3 DNA reads TGTGCCAGCAGCTTGGTAGGGATCAATGAGCAGTTCTTC. Translation: CASSLVGINEQFF.

In this sample, this clonotype turned up a few times. A read error may be the cause here, since a much bigger clone is one base away. This chain connects TRBV6-5 to TRBJ1-4; D is undetermined. CDR3 length: 11 amino acids. The V end lost 8 bases, the J end lost 8 bases, and 9 bases lay between the germline ends. Per the germline V gene, CDR1 is MNHEY and CDR2 is SVGAGI. The CDR3 spells CASGRYEKLFF. CDR3 nucleotides: TGTGCCAGCGGGCGTTACGAAAAACTGTTTTTT.

This clonotype has a count of ten or more. The genes are TRBV5-5 and TRBJ1-6; 7 bases are a match to TRBD1. V lost 2 bases to trimming and J lost 10 bases; unmatched junction nucleotides: 6. This CDR3 is 14 amino acids long. CDR1 is SGHKS, CDR2 YYEKEE, per germline (reference sequence). CDR3 residues: CASSFRQGGSPLHF. The CDR3 bases are TGTGCCAGCAGCTTTCGACAGGGTGGCTCACCCCTCCACTTT.

The table lists this clonotype with many counts. DNA for the CDR3: TGCGCCAGCAGCTTGGATTCAGGGAGCTCCTACAATGAGCAGTTCTTC. Its protein product is CASSLDSGSSYNEQFF. The gene calls are TRBV5-1 and TRBJ2-1; D may be TRBD1 or TRBD2 (5 bases each). Germline lookup yields CDR1 SGHRS and CDR2 YFSETQ. Trimming removed 0 bases from V and 0 bases from J, with 10 bases in between. The CDR3 runs to 16 residues.

In its sample, this clonotype was seen many times. The chain combines TRBV14 with TRBJ2-1, with D possibly being TRBD1 (6 bases). This CDR3 has 15 residues. The ends were cut back, 1 base at V and 9 bases at J, with 16 bases in the middle. The germline CDR1 and CDR2 sequences are SGHDN and FVKESK. CDR3: CASSQALTGAGEQFF. The CDR3 DNA sequence: TGTGCCAGCAGCCAAGCCCTGACAGGTGCAGGTGAGCAGTTCTTC.

This clonotype was observed at least ten times. The V gene is TRBV5-6, the J gene TRBJ2-7; tentative D call: TRBD2 (5 bases). Trimming removed 0 bases at V and 0 bases at J, with 10 bases between. CDR3 length: 15 residues. Germline V gene lookup returns CDR1 SGHDT and CDR2 YYEEEE. The CDR3: CASSLGFGISYEQYF. DNA for the CDR3: TGTGCCAGCAGCTTGGGGTTCGGGATCTCCTACGAGCAGTACTTC. Together with reference TRBV5-6 and TRBJ2-7, the CDR3 gives the full variable domain: DAGVTQSPTHLIKTRGQQVTLRCSPKSGHDTVSWYQQALGQGPQFIFQYYEEEERQRGNFPDRFSGHQFPNYSSELNVNALLLGDSALYLCASSLGFGISYEQYFGPGTRLTVT.

There are many counts of this clonotype. J is TRBJ2-7 and V is TRBV6-5, with D perhaps TRBD1 or TRBD2 (7 bases each). Germline loops: CDR1 MNHEY, CDR2 SVGAGI. The CDR3 has 14 residues. Trimming took 2 bases from V and 4 from J, leaving 12 bases between them. Here the CDR3 reads CASSYDREGYEQYF. The CDR3 bases are TGTGCCAGCAGTTACGACAGGGAGGGTTACGAGCAGTACTTC.

Ten or more counts support this clonotype. The rearrangement links TRBV7-3 to TRBJ2-2; 7 positions match TRBD2. Losses at the gene ends were 5 bases for V and 4 bases for J; bases not matched to a gene: 7. The length of the CDR3 is 15 residues. Germline values: CDR1 SGHTA, CDR2 FQGTGA. CDR3 sequence reads: CASSPGGGATGELFF. The CDR3 nucleotides read TGTGCCAGCAGCCCCGGGGGAGGGGCCACCGGGGAGCTGTTTTTT.

Only a few counts were recorded for this clonotype. The chain is built from TRBV18 and TRBJ2-1; no firm D call. The V end lost 0 bases, the J end lost 0 bases, and 3 bases lay between the germline ends. In germline, CDR1 is KGHSH, CDR2 LQKENI. The CDR3 contains 14 residues. As DNA, the CDR3 is TGTGCCAGCTCACCACCTAGCTCCTACAATGAGCAGTTCTTC. It yields the protein CASSPPSSYNEQFF.

This clonotype has at least ten counts. The genes are TRBV14 and TRBJ2-3; 11 bases are a match to TRBD2. CDR3 length: 18 amino acids. The V segment lost 1 base and the J segment 2 bases; nucleotides outside the gene matches: 8. CDR1 and CDR2 (germline): SGHDN, FVKESK. CDR3 sequence reads: CASSQAPGTSGPTDTQYF. The CDR3 nucleotides are TGTGCCAGCAGCCAAGCCCCCGGGACTAGCGGACCCACAGATACGCAGTATTTT. The variable domain in full, completed from reference TRBV14 and TRBJ2-3, reads EAGVTQFPSHSVIEKGQTVTLRCDPISGHDNLYWYRRVMGKEIKFLLHFVKESKQDESGMPNNRFLAERTGGTYSTLKVQPAELEDSGVYFCASSQAPGTSGPTDTQYFGPGTRLTVL.

This clonotype has more than one count but fewer than ten. A much larger clone lies one base from this, so it may be a read error. CDR3 protein: CASSVGQGESELFF. The CDR3 DNA reads TGCGCCAGCAGCGTGGGACAGGGAGAGAGCGAGCTGTTTTTT. The chain has TRBV5-1 and TRBJ2-2, with 9 bases aligning to TRBD1. The ends lost 4 bases at V and 11 bases at J; junction bases unmatched: 9. Germline lookup yields CDR1 SGHRS and CDR2 YFSETQ. The CDR3 has 14 residues.

The table lists this clonotype with many counts. This rearrangement joins TRBV5-1 to TRBJ2-7; 8 bases align to TRBD1. V shed 4 bases and J 0 bases; nucleotides not matched to a gene: 12. The CDR3 is 17 residues long. Germline-derived CDR1 and CDR2 are SGHRS and YFSETQ. CDR3 region: CASSTSQGAKYSYEQYF. CDR3 coding DNA: TGCGCCAGCAGCACCAGTCAGGGGGCTAAATACTCCTACGAGCAGTACTTC.